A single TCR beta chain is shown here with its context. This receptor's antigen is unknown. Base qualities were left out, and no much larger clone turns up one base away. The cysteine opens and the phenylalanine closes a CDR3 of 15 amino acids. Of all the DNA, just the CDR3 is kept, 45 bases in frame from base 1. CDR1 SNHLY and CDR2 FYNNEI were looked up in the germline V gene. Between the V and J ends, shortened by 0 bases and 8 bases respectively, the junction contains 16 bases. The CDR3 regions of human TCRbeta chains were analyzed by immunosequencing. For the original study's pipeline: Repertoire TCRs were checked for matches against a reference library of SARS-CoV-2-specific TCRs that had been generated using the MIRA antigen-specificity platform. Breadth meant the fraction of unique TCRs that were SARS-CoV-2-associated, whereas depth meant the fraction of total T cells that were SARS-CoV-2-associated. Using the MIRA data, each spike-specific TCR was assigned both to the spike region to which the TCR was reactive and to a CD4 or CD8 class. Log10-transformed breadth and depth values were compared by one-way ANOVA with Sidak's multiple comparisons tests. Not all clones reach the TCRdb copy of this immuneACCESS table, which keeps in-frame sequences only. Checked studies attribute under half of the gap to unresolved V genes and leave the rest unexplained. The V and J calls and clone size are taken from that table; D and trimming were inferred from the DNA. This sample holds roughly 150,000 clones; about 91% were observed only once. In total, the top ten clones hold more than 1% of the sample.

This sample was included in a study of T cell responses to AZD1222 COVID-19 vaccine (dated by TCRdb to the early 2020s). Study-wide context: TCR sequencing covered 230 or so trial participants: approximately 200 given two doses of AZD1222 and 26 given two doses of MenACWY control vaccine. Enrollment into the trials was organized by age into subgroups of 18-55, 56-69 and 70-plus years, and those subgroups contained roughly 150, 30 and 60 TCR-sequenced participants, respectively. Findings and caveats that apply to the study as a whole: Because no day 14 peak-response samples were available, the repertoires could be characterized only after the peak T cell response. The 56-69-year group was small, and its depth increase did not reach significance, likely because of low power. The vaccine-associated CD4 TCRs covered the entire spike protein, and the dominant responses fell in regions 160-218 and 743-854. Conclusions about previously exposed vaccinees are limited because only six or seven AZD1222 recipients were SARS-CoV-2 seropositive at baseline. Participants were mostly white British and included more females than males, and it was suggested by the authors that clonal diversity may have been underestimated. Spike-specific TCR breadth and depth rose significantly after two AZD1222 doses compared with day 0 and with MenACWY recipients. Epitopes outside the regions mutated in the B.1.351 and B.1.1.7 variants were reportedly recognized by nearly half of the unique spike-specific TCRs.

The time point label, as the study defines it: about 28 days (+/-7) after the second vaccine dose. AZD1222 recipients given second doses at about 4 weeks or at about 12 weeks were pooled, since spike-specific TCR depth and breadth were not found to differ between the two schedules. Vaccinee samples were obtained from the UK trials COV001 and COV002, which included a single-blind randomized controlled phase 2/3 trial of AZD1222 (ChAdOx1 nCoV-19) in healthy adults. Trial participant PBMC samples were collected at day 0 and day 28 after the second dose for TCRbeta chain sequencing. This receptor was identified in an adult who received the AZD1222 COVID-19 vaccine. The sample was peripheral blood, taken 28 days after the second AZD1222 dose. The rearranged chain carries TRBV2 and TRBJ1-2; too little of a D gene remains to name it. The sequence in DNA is TGTGCCAGCAGTGAAGCGTACGGAAATGAGCAGGGCTACACCTTC. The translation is CASSEAYGNEQGYTF.